This paragraph covers one T cell receptor beta chain sequence. The CDR3 runs to 15 residues. CDR1 is MNHEY and CDR2 is SVGAGI in the germline V gene. The V and J ends lost 8 bases and 5 bases, in that order; junction bases with no gene match: 11. PCR used 60 Vbeta primers and 13 Jbeta primers. Sequenced by immunoSEQ multiplex PCR; TCRdb stores in-frame clones only, minus some. This sample has roughly 190,000 clones, with 65% to 75% found just once. These data come from a study of cytomegalovirus exposure and HLA in healthy donors. Across the study: Among about 200 million T cells, an earlier analysis found around 100 million unique TCR beta sequences.

Sampled while nominally healthy, donors likely had unrecorded immune exposures. Specimen: PBMCs. V usage is TRBV6-5 and J usage is TRBJ2-2, with 7 bases aligning to TRBD2. This TCR was sampled from a man aged 30 to 39 in good health and CMV-seropositive. CDR3 sequence (DNA): TGTGCCAGCCACTCGGGGGAGGGCCCGACCGGGGAGCTGTTTTTT. Its protein product is CASHSGEGPTGELFF.